Each of the 31 T cell receptor beta chains below was sequenced from the same sample in a study of cytomegalovirus exposure and HLA in healthy donors. The PCR used 60 Vbeta and 13 Jbeta primers. Libraries were prepared by immunoSEQ multiplex PCR; TCRdb keeps only in-frame clonotypes and omits some of them. The sample yields 130,000 or so clones, approximately 84% seen once. The sequencing sample was made of PBMCs. The receptors originated from a woman aged 18-29 years in good health and CMV-seronegative.

The chain uses TRBV7-9 and TRBJ2-1; tentative D call: TRBD2 (6 bases). CDR1 SEHNR and CDR2 FQNEAQ come from the germline V gene (reference sequence). Trimming took 2 bases from V and 2 from J, leaving 10 bases between them. This CDR3 region has 15 residues. The CDR3 DNA sequence: TGTGCCAGCAGCTTATTTCGGGAGACCTACAATGAGCAGTTCTTC. It encodes CASSLFRETYNEQFF.

The chain carries TRBV7-2 and TRBJ1-1, with 11 positions matching TRBD1. The CDR3 extends over 13 amino acids. The ends lost 8 bases at V and 6 bases at J; junction bases unmatched: 5. CDR1 SGHTA and CDR2 FQGNSA come from the germline V gene. The CDR3: CASSGQGAAEAFF. CDR3 bases: TGTGCCAGCTCTGGACAGGGGGCGGCTGAAGCTTTCTTT.

The J gene is TRBJ2-3, the V gene TRBV9; TRBD2 aligns across 10 bases. Germline CDR1 and CDR2: SGDLS and YYNGEE. Trimming at V came to 1 base and at J to 2 bases, leaving 1 base not matched to a gene. The CDR3 consists of 15 residues. Here the CDR3 reads CASSVTSGNTDTQYF. The CDR3 DNA sequence: TGTGCCAGCAGCGTAACTAGCGGGAACACAGATACGCAGTATTTT.

Written as DNA, the CDR3 is TGTGCCAGTAGTATCCGTGGTGGGCAGGGTAGACAGCCCCAGCATTTT. Translated: CASSIRGGQGRQPQHF. This sequence joins TRBV19 and TRBJ1-5; the D gene is possibly TRBD1 (5 bases). There are 16 residues in the CDR3. Germline lookup yields CDR1 LNHDA and CDR2 SQIVND (reference sequence). With 3 bases removed from V and 7 bases from J, the gap between germline ends came to 19 bases.

This clone was seen only once. J is TRBJ2-3 and V is TRBV10-3; 7 bases are shared with TRBD2. The CDR3 spans 16 residues. Per germline, CDR1 ENHRY and CDR2 SYGVKD. The V gene end was trimmed by 0 bases and the J gene end by 1 base; junction bases not matched to a gene: 4. CDR3 protein: CAISESLSGGTDTQYF. DNA of the CDR3: TGTGCCATCAGTGAGTCTCTCAGCGGGGGCACAGATACGCAGTATTTT.

The rearrangement links TRBV2 to TRBJ2-2, with 12 bases fitting TRBD1. CDR3 size: 15 residues. J was trimmed by 6 bases and V by 6 bases; bases with no gene match: 5. Germline V CDR1 and CDR2: SNHLY, FYNNEI. The CDR3 DNA reads TGTGCCAGCAGGGCCGGGACAGGGGGCCCCGGGGAGCTGTTTTTT. Translation: CASRAGTGGPGELFF.

The chain recombines TRBV19 with TRBJ1-1, with a possible D match to TRBD1 (5 bases). CDR1 and CDR2 (germline): LNHDA, SQIVND (reference sequence). The germline V and J ends were trimmed by 6 bases and 1 base, with 15 bases remaining between them. The CDR3 consists of 15 residues. CDR3 bases: TGTGCCAGTAGATCAGGCAGGGCGGAGAACACTGAAGCTTTCTTT. It yields the protein CASRSGRAENTEAFF.

V usage is TRBV30 and J usage is TRBJ2-5; 11 bases fit TRBD2. The CDR3 is made up of 16 amino acids. The J segment lost 5 bases and the V segment lost 3 bases, leaving 11 bases of the junction unmatched. Germline CDR1 and CDR2: GTSNPN and SVGIG (reference sequence). DNA for the CDR3: TGTGCCTGGAGGCCCGGGGTAGCGGGAGGGTATGAGACCCAGTACTTC. This gives the protein CAWRPGVAGGYETQYF. The full variable domain, completed using reference TRBV30 and TRBJ2-5, is SQTIHQWPATLVQPVGSPLSLECTVEGTSNPNLYWYRQAAGRGLQLLFYSVGIGQISSEVPQNLSASRPQDRQFILSSKKLLLSDSGFYLCAWRPGVAGGYETQYFGPGTRLLVL.

This chain links TRBV6-5 with TRBJ2-7, with 8 bases lining up with TRBD2. This CDR3 has 13 amino acids. With 7 bases clipped from V and 2 bases from J, the junction kept 4 bases outside the gene matches. Germline V lookup: CDR1 MNHEY, CDR2 SVGAGI. The CDR3 spells CASTPGLAYEQYF. The CDR3 region has the DNA TGTGCCAGCACCCCGGGACTAGCCTACGAGCAGTACTTC.

The chain has TRBV6-5 and TRBJ1-5, with D maybe TRBD1 (5 bases). The germline CDR1 and CDR2 sequences are MNHEY and SVGAGI. The CDR3 runs 14 residues. Trimming left V 6 bases short and J 6 bases short, with 15 bases between. DNA for the CDR3: TGTGCCAGCAGACCCCCGGGGGAGGGTCAGCCCCAGCATTTT. Translation gives CASRPPGEGQPQHF.

The gene calls are TRBV7-9 and TRBJ1-3; D is unresolved. The CDR3 sequence is 14 residues long. Germline CDR1 reads SEHNR; CDR2 reads FQNEAQ (reference sequence). The germline V and J ends were trimmed by 2 bases and 1 base, with 6 bases remaining between them. The CDR3 is CASSLPGSGNTIYF. Here the CDR3 DNA reads TGTGCCAGCAGCTTACCGGGTTCTGGAAACACCATATATTTT.

This chain links TRBV27 with TRBJ1-2, with unresolved D. Per germline, CDR1 MNHEY and CDR2 SMNVEV (reference sequence). The CDR3 contains 12 residues. V lost 4 bases and J lost 8, with 11 bases in between. Here the CDR3 DNA reads TGTGCCAGCAGTTCCGCGGGCGAGGGCTACACCTTC. Amino acids: CASSSAGEGYTF.

This sequence joins TRBV19 and TRBJ1-2, with D perhaps TRBD1 (5 bases). The CDR3 totals 15 residues. Deletions cut 6 bases from V and 5 bases from J, with 19 bases between. Germline V gives CDR1 LNHDA, CDR2 SQIVND (reference sequence). The CDR3 region is CASSSAGNYLYGYTF. As DNA, the CDR3 is TGTGCCAGTAGCTCAGCAGGGAATTACCTTTATGGCTACACCTTC. Combining the CDR3 with reference TRBV19 and TRBJ1-2 gives the whole variable domain DGGITQSPKYLFRKEGQNVTLSCEQNLNHDAMYWYRQDPGQGLRLIYYSQIVNDFQKGDIAEGYSVSREKKESFPLTVTSAQKNPTAFYLCASSSAGNYLYGYTFGSGTRLTVV.

This rearrangement joins TRBV5-1 to TRBJ1-1, with TRBD1 identical over 7 bases. J lost 1 base, V lost 7 bases, and 1 base had no gene match. Germline CDR1 SGHRS, CDR2 YFSETQ. The CDR3 has 12 amino acids. The CDR3 region has the DNA TGCGCCAGCCGGGACAGGAACACTGAAGCTTTCTTT. This gives the protein CASRDRNTEAFF.

This chain links TRBV5-1 with TRBJ2-3; 7 positions agree with TRBD1. The CDR3 is 14 amino acids. From germline, CDR1 is SGHRS and CDR2 YFSETQ. The V gene end was trimmed by 2 bases and the J gene end by 4 bases; junction bases not matched to a gene: 4. The CDR3 DNA reads TGCGCCAGCAGCTTACGACAGGGTGCAGATACGCAGTATTTT. Its protein product is CASSLRQGADTQYF.

The CDR3 sequence is CASSGQGAGYEQYF. The CDR3 DNA follows: TGTGCCAGCTCTGGGCAGGGGGCCGGCTACGAGCAGTACTTC. The V and J genes are TRBV25-1 and TRBJ2-7, with 8 bases fitting TRBD1. CDR1 and CDR2 from the germline V gene are MGHDK and SYGVNS. Trimming removed 8 bases from V and 3 bases from J; junction bases left unmatched: 9. This CDR3 contains 14 residues.

Concerning this clone: The junction does not match germline at one end; this may be a read error. The chain uses TRBV5-6 and TRBJ1-2, with unresolved D. The germline V gene has CDR1 SGHDT and CDR2 YYEEEE. The CDR3 extends over 13 amino acids. The CDR3 DNA reads as TGTGCCGGCAGACGGCCCCGGGGAGGAGGCTACACCTTC. It translates to CAGRRPRGGGYTF.

The genes are TRBV5-1 and TRBJ2-7, with TRBD2 matching 8 bases. V trimming: 0 bases; J trimming: 5 bases; junction bases outside the gene matches: 10. Germline CDR1 and CDR2: SGHRS and YFSETQ. CDR3 size: 16 residues. CDR3 amino acids: CASSLAGSGSNHEQYF. CDR3 sequence (DNA): TGCGCCAGCAGCTTGGCCGGGAGCGGGAGTAACCACGAGCAGTACTTC.

V gene TRBV10-1 combines with J gene TRBJ2-3, with 9 bases fitting TRBD2. The junction had 4 bases not matched to a gene; V was cut back by 2 bases and J by 4 bases. The length of the CDR3 is 15 residues. The germline gives CDR1 WNHNN, CDR2 SYGVQD (reference sequence). This CDR3 reads CASSEELAGPDTQYF. The DNA for the CDR3 is TGCGCCAGCAGTGAGGAGCTAGCGGGACCAGATACGCAGTATTTT.

The CDR3 region has the DNA TGTGCCAGCAGCCCTCCTACAGGGGGGAATCAGCCCCAGCATTTT. It encodes CASSPPTGGNQPQHF. The chain carries TRBV28 and TRBJ1-5; TRBD1 matches 8 bases. Germline V gene data show CDR1 as MDHEN and CDR2 as SYDVKM. Unmatched junction bases numbered 8, after V lost 6 bases and J lost 4 bases. The CDR3 has 15 residues.

This chain links TRBV9 with TRBJ1-1; D is undetermined. Trimming removed 0 bases at V and 1 base at J, with 4 bases between. Germline-derived CDR1 and CDR2 are SGDLS and YYNGEE. This CDR3 region has 13 residues. The CDR3 bases are TGTGCCAGCAGCGTAGACGGGAACACTGAAGCTTTCTTT. This gives the protein CASSVDGNTEAFF.

The chain links TRBV6-6 to TRBJ2-1; D is possibly TRBD1 (6 bases). Germline V gives CDR1 MNHNY, CDR2 SVGAGI (reference sequence). The CDR3 extends over 13 amino acids. Trimming removed 5 bases at V and 6 bases at J, with 11 bases between. The CDR3 nucleotides read TGTGCCAGCAGTCTCGGGACACCCAATGAGCAGTTCTTC. Translation gives CASSLGTPNEQFF.

This clone was observed a handful of times. V usage is TRBV15 and J usage is TRBJ2-7; 11 bases are a match to TRBD2. The CDR3 covers 15 residues. The V and J ends lost 6 bases and 3 bases, in that order; junction bases with no gene match: 7. Germline-derived CDR1 and CDR2 are LNHNV and YYDKDF (reference sequence). The CDR3 loop is CATRRLAGPNYEQYF. CDR3 DNA: TGTGCCACCAGAAGACTAGCGGGGCCTAACTACGAGCAGTACTTC.

The chain employs TRBV7-8 and TRBJ2-7; D is uncertain. The CDR3 contains 13 residues. V lost 2 bases, J lost 2 bases, and 7 bases lay in between. Germline V gene lookup returns CDR1 SGHVS and CDR2 FQNEAQ. Here the CDR3 reads CASSLHLTYEQYF. The CDR3 DNA reads as TGTGCCAGCAGCTTACACTTGACCTACGAGCAGTACTTC.

The chain is built from TRBV6-6 and TRBJ1-5; D is perhaps TRBD1 (5 bases). The germline gives CDR1 MNHNY, CDR2 SVGAGI (reference sequence). V was trimmed by 4 bases and J by 3 bases, leaving 13 bases between them. CDR3 length: 15 amino acids. The CDR3 here is CASSSSGKNNQPQHF. CDR3 DNA sequence: TGTGCCAGCAGTTCATCAGGGAAAAACAATCAGCCCCAGCATTTT.

V gene TRBV30 combines with J gene TRBJ1-2, with TRBD1 as a possible D gene (5 bases). V was shortened by 4 bases and J by 8 bases, with 14 bases between the two germline ends. Germline loops: CDR1 GTSNPN, CDR2 SVGIG (reference sequence). The CDR3 is 12 residues long. CDR3 sequence reads: CAWTVQRQGYTF. The CDR3 nucleotides read TGTGCCTGGACGGTACAGAGACAGGGCTACACCTTC. The variable domain in full, completed from reference TRBV30 and TRBJ1-2, reads SQTIHQWPATLVQPVGSPLSLECTVEGTSNPNLYWYRQAAGRGLQLLFYSVGIGQISSEVPQNLSASRPQDRQFILSSKKLLLSDSGFYLCAWTVQRQGYTFGSGTRLTVV.

The rearrangement links TRBV27 to TRBJ2-5; D perhaps matches TRBD2 (5 bases). From germline, CDR1 is MNHEY and CDR2 SMNVEV (reference sequence). Trimming removed 2 bases from V and 2 bases from J, with 18 bases in between. CDR3 length: 17 residues. The CDR3 region is CASSLRVDWGVQETQYF. CDR3 DNA sequence: TGTGCCAGCAGTTTAAGGGTCGATTGGGGAGTACAAGAGACCCAGTACTTC.

The rearrangement uses TRBV6-5 and TRBJ1-2; D perhaps matches TRBD1 (6 bases). The germline V gene encodes CDR1 MNHEY and CDR2 SVGAGI. V lost 4 bases, J lost 4 bases, and 13 bases lay in between. The CDR3 is made up of 14 amino acids. Here the CDR3 reads CASSFRWGPYGYTF. The CDR3 DNA reads as TGTGCCAGCAGTTTTAGATGGGGGCCCTATGGCTACACCTTC.

J is TRBJ2-1 and V is TRBV4-1, with 7 bases aligning to TRBD2. The CDR3 consists of 16 residues. Germline lookup yields CDR1 MGHRA and CDR2 YSYEKL. V gave up 0 bases and J gave up 0 bases; unmatched junction bases: 2. In nucleotides, the CDR3 is TGCGCCAGCAGCCAAGATAGCGGGTTCTCCTACAATGAGCAGTTCTTC. Its protein is CASSQDSGFSYNEQFF.

The rearrangement links TRBV5-4 to TRBJ2-7, with D perhaps TRBD2 (7 bases). From germline, CDR1 is SGHNT and CDR2 YYREEE (reference sequence). V was shortened by 4 bases and J by 4 bases, with 18 bases between the two germline ends. The CDR3 totals 15 residues. For the CDR3, the DNA is TGTGCCAGCAGCCCGAAGGGGGAGGGCCGTTACGAGCAGTACTTC. Protein sequence: CASSPKGEGRYEQYF.

This chain joins TRBV29-1 and TRBJ2-1; 9 bases line up with TRBD2. The V segment lost 4 bases and the J segment 2 bases; nucleotides outside the gene matches: 6. Per the germline V gene, CDR1 is SQVTM and CDR2 is ANQGSEA. CDR3 size: 15 residues. The DNA of the CDR3 is TGCAGCGTTGGGTTAGCGGGAGTACCCTACAATGAGCAGTTCTTC. Its translation: CSVGLAGVPYNEQFF.